This TCR beta chain was retrieved from a study of T cells in Graves' hyperthyroidism and ophthalmopathy. RNA transcripts provided the source from which TCR beta CDR3 regions were amplified. Initially, a first-round RT-PCR of the TCR CDR3 employed the HTBI primer set. Via MiXCR, TCRdb re-called the multiplex PCR reads, giving one row per CDR3 protein. This sample has around 520,000 distinct CDR3 sequences, with roughly 14% found just once. This clonotype showed up many times. The material sequenced was blood. The origin of this receptor is a woman between 18 and 30 years old with Graves' hyperthyroidism.

CDR3 region: CASSRSDLDNEQFF. The CDR3 nucleotides are TGTGCCAGCAGCCGTAGCGACCTCGACAATGAGCAGTTCTTC. V is TRBV9 and J is TRBJ2-1; D is possibly TRBD2 (5 bases). Germline CDR1 and CDR2: SGDLS and YYNGEE. V was pared by 4 bases and J by 5 bases, with 13 bases between. The CDR3 totals 14 residues. Looking up the rest from reference TRBV9 and TRBJ2-1 gives the full variable domain: DSGVTQTPKHLITATGQRVTLRCSPRSGDLSVYWYQQSLDQGLQFLIQYYNGEERAKGNILERFSAQQFPDLHSELNLSSLELGDSALYFCASSRSDLDNEQFFGPGTRLTVL.